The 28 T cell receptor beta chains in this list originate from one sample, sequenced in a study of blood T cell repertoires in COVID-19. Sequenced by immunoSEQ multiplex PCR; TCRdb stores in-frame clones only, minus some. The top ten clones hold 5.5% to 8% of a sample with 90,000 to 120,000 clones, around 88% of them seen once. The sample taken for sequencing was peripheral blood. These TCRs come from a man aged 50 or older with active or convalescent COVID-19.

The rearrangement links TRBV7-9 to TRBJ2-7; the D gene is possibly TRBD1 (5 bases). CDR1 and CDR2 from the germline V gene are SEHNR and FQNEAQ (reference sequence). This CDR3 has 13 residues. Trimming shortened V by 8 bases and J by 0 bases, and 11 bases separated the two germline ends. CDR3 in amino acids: CASQGPSSYEQYF. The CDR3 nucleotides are TGTGCCAGCCAGGGCCCTAGCTCCTACGAGCAGTACTTC.

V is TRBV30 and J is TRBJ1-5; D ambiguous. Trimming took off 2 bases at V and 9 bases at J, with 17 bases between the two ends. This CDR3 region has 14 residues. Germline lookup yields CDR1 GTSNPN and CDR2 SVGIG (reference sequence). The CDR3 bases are TGTGCCTGGAGTCCAAAGTTAGATCCCGGGCCCCAGCATTTT. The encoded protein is CAWSPKLDPGPQHF.

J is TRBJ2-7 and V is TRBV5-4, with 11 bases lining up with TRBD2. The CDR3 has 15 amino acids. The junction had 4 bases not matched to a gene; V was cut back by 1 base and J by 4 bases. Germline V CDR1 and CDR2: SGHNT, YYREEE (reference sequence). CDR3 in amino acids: CASSLKLAGVYEQYF. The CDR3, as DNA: TGTGCCAGCAGCTTGAAACTAGCGGGAGTGTACGAGCAGTACTTC.

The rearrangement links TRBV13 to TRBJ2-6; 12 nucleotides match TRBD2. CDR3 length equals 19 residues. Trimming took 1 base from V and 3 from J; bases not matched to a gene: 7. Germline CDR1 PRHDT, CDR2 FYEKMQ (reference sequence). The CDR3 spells CASSLVLAGGPVGANVLTF. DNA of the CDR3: TGTGCCAGCAGCTTAGTGCTAGCGGGAGGGCCAGTTGGGGCCAACGTCCTGACTTTC. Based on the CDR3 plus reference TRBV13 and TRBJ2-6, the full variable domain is AAGVIQSPRHLIKEKRETATLKCYPIPRHDTVYWYQQGPGQDPQFLISFYEKMQSDKGSIPDRFSAQQFSDYHSELNMSSLELGDSALYFCASSLVLAGGPVGANVLTFGAGSRLTVL.

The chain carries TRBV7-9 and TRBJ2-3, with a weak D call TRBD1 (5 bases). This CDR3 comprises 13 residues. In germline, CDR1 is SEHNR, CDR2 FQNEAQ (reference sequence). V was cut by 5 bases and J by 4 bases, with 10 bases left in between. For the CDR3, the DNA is TGTGCCAGCAGCCCTAAGGGGCCAGATACGCAGTATTTT. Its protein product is CASSPKGPDTQYF.

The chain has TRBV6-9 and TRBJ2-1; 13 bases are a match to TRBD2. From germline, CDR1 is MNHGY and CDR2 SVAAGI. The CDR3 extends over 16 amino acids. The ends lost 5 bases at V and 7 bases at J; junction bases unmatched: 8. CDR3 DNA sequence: TGTGCCAGCAGTAGAACTAGCGGGAGGGCTGGAAATGAGCAGTTCTTC. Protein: CASSRTSGRAGNEQFF.

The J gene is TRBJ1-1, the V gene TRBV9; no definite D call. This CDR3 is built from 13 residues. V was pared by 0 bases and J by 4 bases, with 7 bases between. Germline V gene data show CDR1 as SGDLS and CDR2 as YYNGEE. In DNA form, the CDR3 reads TGTGCCAGCAGCGTAGCGGGGTCCACTGAAGCTTTCTTT. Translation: CASSVAGSTEAFF.

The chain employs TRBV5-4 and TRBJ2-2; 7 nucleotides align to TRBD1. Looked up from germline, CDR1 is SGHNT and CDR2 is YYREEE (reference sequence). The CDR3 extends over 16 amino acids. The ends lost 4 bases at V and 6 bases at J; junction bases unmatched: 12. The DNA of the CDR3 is TGTGCCAGCAGCCCGGTAGGGGGCAGGTTTGCCGGGGAGCTGTTTTTT. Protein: CASSPVGGRFAGELFF.

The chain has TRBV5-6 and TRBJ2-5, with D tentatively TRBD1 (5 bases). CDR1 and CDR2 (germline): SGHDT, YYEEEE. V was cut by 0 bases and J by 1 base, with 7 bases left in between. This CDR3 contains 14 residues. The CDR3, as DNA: TGTGCCAGCAGCTTGGTTGGGGCCCAAGAGACCCAGTACTTC. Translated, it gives CASSLVGAQETQYF.

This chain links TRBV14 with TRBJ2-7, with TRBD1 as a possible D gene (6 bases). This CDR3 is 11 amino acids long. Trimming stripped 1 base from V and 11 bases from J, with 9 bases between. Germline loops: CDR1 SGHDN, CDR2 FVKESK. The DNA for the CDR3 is TGTGCCAGCAGCCAAGGGACAGTAAAGTACTTC. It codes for CASSQGTVKYF.

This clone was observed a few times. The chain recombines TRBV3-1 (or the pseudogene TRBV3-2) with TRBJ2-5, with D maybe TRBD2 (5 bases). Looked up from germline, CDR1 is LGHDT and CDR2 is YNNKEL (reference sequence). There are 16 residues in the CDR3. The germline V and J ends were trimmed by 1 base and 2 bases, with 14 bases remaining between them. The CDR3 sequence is CASSQGTWTLQETQYF. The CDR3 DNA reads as TGTGCCAGCAGCCAAGGTACCTGGACTCTGCAAGAGACCCAGTACTTC.

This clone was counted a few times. DNA for the CDR3: TGTGCCAGCAGTTACTACGGCCCCGGGGGCTACACCTTC. Protein product: CASSYYGPGGYTF. This rearrangement joins TRBV6-2 or TRBV6-3 to TRBJ1-2; no firm D call. Germline V gene data show CDR1 as MNHEY and CDR2 as SVGEGT. The CDR3 covers 13 residues. V lost 1 base and J 8 bases, leaving 11 bases between the germline ends.

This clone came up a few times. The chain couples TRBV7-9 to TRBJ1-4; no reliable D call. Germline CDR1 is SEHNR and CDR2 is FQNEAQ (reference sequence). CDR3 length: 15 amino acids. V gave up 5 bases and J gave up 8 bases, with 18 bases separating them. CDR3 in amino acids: CASSASGIPPEKLFF. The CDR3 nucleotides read TGTGCCAGCAGCGCATCCGGGATCCCACCGGAAAAACTGTTTTTT.

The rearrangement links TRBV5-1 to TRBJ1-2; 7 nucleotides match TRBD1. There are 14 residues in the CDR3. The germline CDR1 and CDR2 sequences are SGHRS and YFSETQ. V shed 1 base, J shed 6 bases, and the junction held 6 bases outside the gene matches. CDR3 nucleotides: TGCGCCAGCAGCTTGTGGGACAGCGACAATGGCTACACCTTC. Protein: CASSLWDSDNGYTF.

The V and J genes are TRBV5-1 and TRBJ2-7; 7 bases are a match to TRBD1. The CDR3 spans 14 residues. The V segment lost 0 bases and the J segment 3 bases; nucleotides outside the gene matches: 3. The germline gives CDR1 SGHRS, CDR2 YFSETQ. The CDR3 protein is CASSLEGQDYEQYF. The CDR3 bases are TGCGCCAGCAGCTTGGAAGGACAGGACTACGAGCAGTACTTC. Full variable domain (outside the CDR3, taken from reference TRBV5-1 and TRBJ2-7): KAGVTQTPRYLIKTRGQQVTLSCSPISGHRSVSWYQQTPGQGLQFLFEYFSETQRNKGNFPGRFSGRQFSNSRSEMNVSTLELGDSALYLCASSLEGQDYEQYFGPGTRLTVT.

CDR3 in amino acids: CASSLVWADRGYGYTF. CDR3 nucleotides: TGTGCCAGCAGCTTAGTATGGGCGGACAGGGGCTATGGCTACACCTTC. The rearrangement joins TRBV7-2 to TRBJ1-2; 9 positions match TRBD1. The CDR3 covers 16 residues. The germline gives CDR1 SGHTA, CDR2 FQGNSA. Germline trimming cut 1 base from V and 4 bases from J; bases unmatched to any gene: 7.

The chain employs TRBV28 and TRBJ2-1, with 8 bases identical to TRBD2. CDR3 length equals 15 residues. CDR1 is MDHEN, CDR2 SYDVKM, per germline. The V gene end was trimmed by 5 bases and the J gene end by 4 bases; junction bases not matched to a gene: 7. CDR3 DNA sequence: TGTGCCAGCAGTCCCCCGGGAGGGCCGTACAATGAGCAGTTCTTC. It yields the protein CASSPPGGPYNEQFF.

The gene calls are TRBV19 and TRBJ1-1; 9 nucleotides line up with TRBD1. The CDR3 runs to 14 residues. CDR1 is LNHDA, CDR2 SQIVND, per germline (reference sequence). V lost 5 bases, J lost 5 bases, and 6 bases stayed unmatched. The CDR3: CASSEQGARTEAFF. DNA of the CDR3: TGTGCCAGTAGTGAACAGGGGGCGCGAACTGAAGCTTTCTTT.

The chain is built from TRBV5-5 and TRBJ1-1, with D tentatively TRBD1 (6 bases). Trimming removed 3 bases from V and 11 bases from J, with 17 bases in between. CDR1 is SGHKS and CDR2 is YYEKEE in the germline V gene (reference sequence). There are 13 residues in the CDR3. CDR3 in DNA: TGTGCCAGCAGCTACCAGGGGACGGGGAACGCTTTCTTT. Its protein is CASSYQGTGNAFF. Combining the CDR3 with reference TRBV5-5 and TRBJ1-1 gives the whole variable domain DAGVTQSPTHLIKTRGQQVTLRCSPISGHKSVSWYQQVLGQGPQFIFQYYEKEERGRGNFPDRFSARQFPNYSSELNVNALLLGDSALYLCASSYQGTGNAFFGQGTRLTVV.

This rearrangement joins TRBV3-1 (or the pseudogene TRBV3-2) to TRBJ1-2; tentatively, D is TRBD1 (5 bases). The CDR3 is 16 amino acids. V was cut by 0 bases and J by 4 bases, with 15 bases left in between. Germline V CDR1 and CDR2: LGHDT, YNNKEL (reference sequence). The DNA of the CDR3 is TGTGCCAGCAGCCAAGATTTAGGGGCCGGCTCCTATGGCTACACCTTC. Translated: CASSQDLGAGSYGYTF.

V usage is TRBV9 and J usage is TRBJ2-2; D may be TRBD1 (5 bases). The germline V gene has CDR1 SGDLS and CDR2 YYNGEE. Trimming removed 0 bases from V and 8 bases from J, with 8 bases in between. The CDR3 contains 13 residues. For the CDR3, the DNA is TGTGCCAGCAGCGTAGGGGGCCGGGGGGAGCTGTTTTTT. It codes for CASSVGGRGELFF.

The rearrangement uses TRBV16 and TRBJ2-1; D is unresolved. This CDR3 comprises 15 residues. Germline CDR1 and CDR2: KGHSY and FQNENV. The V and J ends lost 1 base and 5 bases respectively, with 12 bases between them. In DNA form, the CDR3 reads TGTGCCAGCAGCCAATATAGTGATGAGGACAATGAGCAGTTCTTC. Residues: CASSQYSDEDNEQFF. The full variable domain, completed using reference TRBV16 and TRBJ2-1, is GEEVAQTPKHLVRGEGQKAKLYCAPIKGHSYVFWYQQVLKNEFKFLISFQNENVFDETGMPKERFSAKCLPNSPCSLEIQATKLEDSAVYFCASSQYSDEDNEQFFGPGTRLTVL.

CDR3 residues: CASSGIFNQPQHF. DNA of the CDR3: TGTGCCAGCAGCGGGATCTTCAATCAGCCCCAGCATTTT. The chain employs TRBV12-3 or TRBV12-4 and TRBJ1-5, with D unclear. The CDR3 covers 13 residues. V lost 6 bases and J lost 3, with 9 bases in between.

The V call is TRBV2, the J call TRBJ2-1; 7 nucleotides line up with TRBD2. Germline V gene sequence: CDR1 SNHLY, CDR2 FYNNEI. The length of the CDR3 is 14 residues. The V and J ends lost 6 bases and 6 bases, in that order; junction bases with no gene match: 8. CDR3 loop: CASRKGREGNEQFF. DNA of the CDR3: TGTGCCAGCAGAAAAGGGAGGGAAGGCAATGAGCAGTTCTTC.

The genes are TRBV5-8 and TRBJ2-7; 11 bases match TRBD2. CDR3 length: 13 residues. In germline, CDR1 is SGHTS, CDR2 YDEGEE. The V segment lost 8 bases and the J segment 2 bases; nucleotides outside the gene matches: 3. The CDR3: CASRLAGTYEQYF. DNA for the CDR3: TGTGCCAGTCGACTAGCGGGAACCTACGAGCAGTACTTC.

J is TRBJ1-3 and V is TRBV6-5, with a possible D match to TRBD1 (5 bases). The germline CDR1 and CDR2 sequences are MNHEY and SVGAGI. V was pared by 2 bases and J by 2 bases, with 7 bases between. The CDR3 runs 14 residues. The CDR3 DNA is TGTGCCAGCAGTTACAGGGGCCCTGGAAACACCATATATTTT. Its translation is CASSYRGPGNTIYF.

CDR3 nucleotides: TGTGCCTGGAGTGCTACTAGCGGGGAGGGCCTGAACGAGCAGTACTTC. This codes for CAWSATSGEGLNEQYF. The genes are TRBV30 and TRBJ2-7; 10 bases agree with TRBD2. V dropped 1 base and J dropped 5; count of bases not matched to a gene: 11. Per the germline V gene, CDR1 is GTSNPN and CDR2 is SVGIG (reference sequence). CDR3 length equals 16 residues. Full variable domain (missing parts from reference TRBV30 and TRBJ2-7): SQTIHQWPATLVQPVGSPLSLECTVEGTSNPNLYWYRQAAGRGLQLLFYSVGIGQISSEVPQNLSASRPQDRQFILSSKKLLLSDSGFYLCAWSATSGEGLNEQYFGPGTRLTVT.

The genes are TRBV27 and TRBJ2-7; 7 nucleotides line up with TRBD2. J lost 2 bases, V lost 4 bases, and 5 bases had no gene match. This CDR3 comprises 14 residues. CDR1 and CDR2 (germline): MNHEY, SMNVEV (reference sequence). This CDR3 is CASSSGRGTYEQYF. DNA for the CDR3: TGTGCCAGCAGTTCGGGGCGGGGGACCTACGAGCAGTACTTC.